This entry lists 24 T cell receptor beta chains sequenced from one sample in a study of cytomegalovirus exposure and HLA in healthy donors (dated by TCRdb to the late 2010s). The library was built by means of the immunoSEQ multiplex PCR assay. TCRdb limited this immuneACCESS table to in-frame rearrangements with V and J called. A share of clones is missing; checked studies link under half to unresolved V genes, and the rest is unexplained. This sample lists 120,000 or so clones; around 89% were detected once. Over 1.3% of the sample comes from the top ten. Specimen: PBMCs. The source of these receptors is a woman under 40 in good health and CMV-seropositive.

This rearrangement joins TRBV21-1 to TRBJ1-2; the table's D gene call, TRBD1, was not cross checked with the DNA. TRBV21-1 counts as a pseudogene. This CDR3 spans 13 amino acids. The chain's CDR3 is CASSKAAQDGYTF. The CDR3 coding sequence is TGTGCCAGCAGCAAAGCGGCACAGGATGGCTACACCTTC.

The chain has TRBV30 and TRBJ2-2; 8 bases line up with TRBD2. CDR1 and CDR2 (germline): GTSNPN, SVGIG (reference sequence). V shed 2 bases, J shed 0 bases, and the junction held 8 bases outside the gene matches. The CDR3 runs 17 residues. Here the CDR3 reads CAWSPIGLASNTGELFF. The CDR3 nucleotides read TGTGCCTGGAGTCCGATCGGACTAGCCTCGAACACCGGGGAGCTGTTTTTT.

The rearrangement links TRBV5-6 to TRBJ1-5, with a weak D call TRBD1 (6 bases). V shed 4 bases and J shed 4 bases, with 12 bases lying between them. The CDR3 is made up of 14 amino acids. The germline V gene has CDR1 SGHDT and CDR2 YYEEEE. The CDR3 is CASSPTRGNQPQHF. DNA for the CDR3: TGTGCCAGCAGCCCGACAAGGGGGAATCAGCCCCAGCATTTT.

This clone turned up a few times. The rearrangement uses TRBV4-3 and TRBJ1-3; 7 bases match TRBD1. The CDR3 runs 17 residues. Germline CDR1 LGHNA, CDR2 YSLEER. V dropped 6 bases and J dropped 0; count of bases not matched to a gene: 11. The CDR3 here is CASSQRPQGDSGNTIYF. The CDR3, as DNA: TGCGCCAGCAGTCAACGACCTCAGGGGGACTCTGGAAACACCATATATTTT.

The chain couples TRBV12-5 to TRBJ2-7; TRBD2 matches 10 bases. Germline assignment: CDR1 LGHNT and CDR2 FRNRAP. This CDR3 has 17 residues. The V segment lost 1 base and the J segment 2 bases; nucleotides outside the gene matches: 8. CDR3 DNA sequence: TGTGCTAGTGGTTTGGAAGGCCTAGCGGGAGTTCCCTACGAGCAGTACTTC. Encoded protein: CASGLEGLAGVPYEQYF.

The chain combines TRBV9 with TRBJ2-5; 8 bases are a match to TRBD1. Trimming removed 4 bases from V and 2 bases from J; junction bases left unmatched: 4. This CDR3 has 14 residues. Germline CDR1 reads SGDLS; CDR2 reads YYNGEE. As DNA, the CDR3 is TGTGCCAGCAGCTCCGGGACAGGTCAAGAGACCCAGTACTTC. It yields the protein CASSSGTGQETQYF.

This chain uses TRBV7-9 with TRBJ1-2, with no clear D. V gave up 5 bases and J gave up 0 bases, with 16 bases separating them. The CDR3 spans 16 residues. Germline V CDR1 and CDR2: SEHNR, FQNEAQ (reference sequence). CDR3 loop: CASSRTGAEANYGYTF. DNA of the CDR3: TGTGCCAGCAGCCGAACGGGCGCGGAGGCTAACTATGGCTACACCTTC.

The chain joins TRBV9 to TRBJ2-5, with TRBD1 matching 10 bases. Germline lookup yields CDR1 SGDLS and CDR2 YYNGEE. The V and J ends lost 2 bases and 3 bases, in that order; junction bases with no gene match: 4. This CDR3 is built from 15 residues. In DNA, the CDR3 is TGTGCCAGCAGCGTTCTCGGGACAGGGGAAGAGACCCAGTACTTC. Its translation is CASSVLGTGEETQYF. The whole variable domain, remainder taken from reference TRBV9 and TRBJ2-5, is DSGVTQTPKHLITATGQRVTLRCSPRSGDLSVYWYQQSLDQGLQFLIQYYNGEERAKGNILERFSAQQFPDLHSELNLSSLELGDSALYFCASSVLGTGEETQYFGPGTRLLVL.

CDR3 DNA: TGCAGCGTGGGGGGGACCCAAGAGACCCAGTACTTC. This gives the protein CSVGGTQETQYF. The chain uses TRBV29-1 and TRBJ2-5, with 7 nucleotides matching TRBD2. This CDR3 is built from 12 residues. Trimming removed 6 bases from V and 1 base from J; junction bases left unmatched: 2. The V gene's germline CDR1 is SQVTM and CDR2 ANQGSEA. Full variable domain (remainder filled in from reference TRBV29-1 and TRBJ2-5): SAVISQKPSRDICQRGTSLTIQCQVDSQVTMMFWYRQQPGQSLTLIATANQGSEATYESGFVIDKFPISRPNLTFSTLTVSNMSPEDSSIYLCSVGGTQETQYFGPGTRLLVL.

The chain is built from TRBV7-2 and TRBJ2-7; a weak D match, TRBD2 (5 bases). Per germline, CDR1 SGHTA and CDR2 FQGNSA. With 0 bases removed from V and 3 bases from J, the gap between germline ends came to 12 bases. The CDR3 extends over 15 amino acids. The CDR3 region is CASSLAAQRGYEQYF. CDR3 coding DNA: TGTGCCAGCAGCTTAGCCGCCCAACGGGGCTACGAGCAGTACTTC.

V and J are TRBV18 and TRBJ2-1, with 9 bases fitting TRBD1. The CDR3 length is 16 residues. Germline V gene data show CDR1 as KGHSH and CDR2 as LQKENI. V gave up 4 bases and J gave up 7 bases; unmatched junction bases: 11. The CDR3 DNA sequence: TGTGCCAGCTCACGAGGCTGGGGACAGGGTGGGAATGAGCAGTTCTTC. Amino acid sequence: CASSRGWGQGGNEQFF.

V and J are TRBV19 and TRBJ2-5, with D possibly being TRBD2 (5 bases). Germline V gene sequence: CDR1 LNHDA, CDR2 SQIVND (reference sequence). V gave up 1 base and J gave up 5 bases, with 11 bases separating them. This CDR3 contains 14 residues. The CDR3, as DNA: TGTGCCAGTAGTATAGCGGACTCTACCGAGACCCAGTACTTC. Protein: CASSIADSTETQYF.

This rearrangement joins TRBV9 to TRBJ1-2; 10 bases line up with TRBD1. Germline V CDR1 and CDR2: SGDLS, YYNGEE. Trimming at V came to 0 bases and at J to 3 bases, leaving 2 bases not matched to a gene. The length of the CDR3 is 15 residues. The CDR3, as DNA: TGTGCCAGCAGCGTAGGACAGGGGGCGGACTATGGCTACACCTTC. This codes for CASSVGQGADYGYTF. Full variable domain (outside the CDR3, taken from reference TRBV9 and TRBJ1-2): DSGVTQTPKHLITATGQRVTLRCSPRSGDLSVYWYQQSLDQGLQFLIQYYNGEERAKGNILERFSAQQFPDLHSELNLSSLELGDSALYFCASSVGQGADYGYTFGSGTRLTVV.

V usage is TRBV9 and J usage is TRBJ2-1, with 7 bases that match TRBD2. After removal of 3 bases from V and 2 bases from J, the junction contained 2 bases not matched to a gene. This CDR3 region has 14 residues. Germline V lookup: CDR1 SGDLS, CDR2 YYNGEE. CDR3 in amino acids: CASSASGTYNEQFF. CDR3 nucleotides: TGTGCCAGCAGCGCGAGCGGGACCTACAATGAGCAGTTCTTC.

For this clone: Sequence at one end of the junction differs from germline and may be a read error. The chain links TRBV14 to TRBJ2-1; a possible D gene is TRBD2 (6 bases). Germline CDR1 is SGHDN and CDR2 is FVKESK. This CDR3 has 13 residues. CDR3 DNA: TGTGCCAGCAGCCAAGAGGGGTGGGACTCCCGGGTCTTC. This codes for CASSQEGWDSRVF.

This CDR3 is CASSAGAMNTEAFF. Here the CDR3 DNA reads TGCGCCAGCAGCGCGGGGGCCATGAACACTGAAGCTTTCTTT. V gene TRBV5-1 combines with J gene TRBJ1-1; D is perhaps TRBD1 (6 bases). CDR1 and CDR2 (germline): SGHRS, YFSETQ. The CDR3 has 14 amino acids. Trimming cost V 4 bases and J 0 bases, with 10 bases left between them. Based on the CDR3 plus reference TRBV5-1 and TRBJ1-1, the full variable domain is KAGVTQTPRYLIKTRGQQVTLSCSPISGHRSVSWYQQTPGQGLQFLFEYFSETQRNKGNFPGRFSGRQFSNSRSEMNVSTLELGDSALYLCASSAGAMNTEAFFGQGTRLTVV.

The CDR3: CASSGGDRVSEQYF. In DNA, the CDR3 is TGTGCCAGCAGTGGAGGGGACAGGGTATCCGAGCAGTACTTC. The chain links TRBV2 to TRBJ2-7; the match to TRBD1 covers 9 bases. J gave up 6 bases and V 4 bases, and 7 bases lay outside the gene matches. The CDR3 runs to 14 residues. Germline CDR1 SNHLY, CDR2 FYNNEI.

The chain uses TRBV9 and TRBJ2-3; 7 nucleotides align to TRBD2. The ends lost 5 bases at V and 1 base at J; junction bases unmatched: 7. Germline assignment: CDR1 SGDLS and CDR2 YYNGEE. The CDR3 contains 15 residues. CDR3 sequence (DNA): TGTGCCAGCAGGGCGGGGGACCGAGGCACAGATACGCAGTATTTT. Translating it yields CASRAGDRGTDTQYF.

This chain uses TRBV29-1 with TRBJ2-1; maybe TRBD1 (6 bases). Trimming removed 1 base at V and 10 bases at J, with 17 bases between. The CDR3 runs to 14 residues. Germline V gives CDR1 SQVTM, CDR2 ANQGSEA. The CDR3 protein is CSVEGGLPPGEQFF. CDR3 nucleotides: TGCAGCGTTGAAGGGGGGCTACCCCCAGGGGAGCAGTTCTTC.

This sequence joins TRBV18 and TRBJ1-6, with D tentatively TRBD1 (6 bases). Germline assignment: CDR1 KGHSH and CDR2 LQKENI. Trimming cost V 6 bases and J 5 bases, with 11 bases left between them. CDR3 length: 14 amino acids. The CDR3 protein is CASSPGHNNSPLHF. CDR3 DNA sequence: TGTGCCAGCTCCCCGGGACACAATAATTCACCCCTCCACTTT.

The CDR3 protein is CASSDRGTGVNYGYTF. CDR3 bases: TGTGCCAGCAGTGATCGTGGGACAGGGGTTAACTATGGCTACACCTTC. The chain recombines TRBV2 with TRBJ1-2, with 10 bases matching TRBD1. The V gene's germline CDR1 is SNHLY and CDR2 FYNNEI. The V gene end was trimmed by 3 bases and the J gene end by 1 base; junction bases not matched to a gene: 5. The CDR3 spans 16 residues.

The rearrangement uses TRBV19 and TRBJ2-2; 10 nucleotides align to TRBD1. CDR1 and CDR2 (germline): LNHDA, SQIVND (reference sequence). The CDR3 consists of 15 residues. Trimming removed 6 bases from V and 3 bases from J; junction bases left unmatched: 4. CDR3 sequence (DNA): TGTGCCAGTAGGGGACAGGGGCTTCACACCGGGGAGCTGTTTTTT. Protein product: CASRGQGLHTGELFF.

This clone was counted between two and nine times. The rearrangement joins TRBV2 to TRBJ2-7; D ambiguous. The CDR3 totals 14 residues. V was clipped by 5 bases and J by 6 bases, with 17 bases between them. Per the germline V gene, CDR1 is SNHLY and CDR2 is FYNNEI. This CDR3 is CASSKLLTTAEQYF. The CDR3 bases are TGTGCCAGCAGTAAGCTCCTAACCACTGCCGAGCAGTACTTC.

The rearrangement links TRBV5-6 to TRBJ1-2, with D uncertain. CDR3 size: 15 residues. Trimming stripped 0 bases from V and 1 base from J, with 10 bases between. Germline V gene lookup returns CDR1 SGHDT and CDR2 YYEEEE. The CDR3 DNA reads TGTGCCAGCAGCTTGGGAGGAGTCGGTAACTATGGCTACACCTTC. Its protein is CASSLGGVGNYGYTF. Full variable domain (missing parts from reference TRBV5-6 and TRBJ1-2): DAGVTQSPTHLIKTRGQQVTLRCSPKSGHDTVSWYQQALGQGPQFIFQYYEEEERQRGNFPDRFSGHQFPNYSSELNVNALLLGDSALYLCASSLGGVGNYGYTFGSGTRLTVV.